The entry below describes one T cell receptor beta chain. The entry originates in a study of blood T cells in healthy people across ages. Between the trimmed V and J ends, which lost 6 bases and 0 bases, there was a span of 9 bases. The CDR3 covers 15 residues. Germline values: CDR1 MNHEY, CDR2 SVGAGI. The second PCR ran about 6 to 12 cycles with a sample-barcoded 5' primer and J-beta primers. TCRdb reanalysed the 5' RACE reads using MiXCR and keeps one entry per CDR3 protein. The sample records about 1.4 million distinct CDR3 sequences, around 55% being singletons. This sequence was found in a man aged 18-30 years in good health. The rearrangement links TRBV6-5 to TRBJ2-6, with D possibly TRBD1 on 6 matching bases. The sequenced sample consisted of blood. The CDR3 DNA is TGTGCCAGCAGGATACAGGGCTCTGGGGCCAACGTCCTGACTTTC. Translation gives CASRIQGSGANVLTF.